The rows below give T cell receptor beta chains drawn from one sample of a study of cytotoxic CD8 clonotypes in ibrutinib-treated CLL. Repertoires were generated with immunoSEQ multiplex PCR, while TCRdb's copy carries only in-frame clones and drops some. The sample comprises fewer than 400,000 clones, 67% of which are singletons, and just under 6.5% rests with the top ten. The sequenced sample was PBMCs, obtained after 36 months of ibrutinib treatment. The receptors were sampled from a human donor with chronic lymphocytic leukemia. The CDR3 runs from the conserved cysteine through the conserved F or W. A D gene is named only where the DNA matches it firmly. Expanded clones get a size class; other rows say once, few or many, or leave the size out.

v_gene	j_gene	d_gene	abundance	CDR3aa	CDR3nt
TRBV4-1	TRBJ2-7	TRBD1	.	CASSLSTGQGTYEQYF	TGCGCCAGCAGCCTATCGACGGGACAGGGAACCTACGAGCAGTACTTC
TRBV25-1	TRBJ1-2	.	.	CASSETANYGYTF	TGTGCCAGCAGTGAAACAGCTAACTATGGCTACACCTTC
TRBV9	TRBJ2-7	.	.	CASSGTSREQYF	TGTGCCAGCAGCGGGACGTCAAGGGAGCAGTACTTC
TRBV10-3	TRBJ1-2	.	.	CAISESGKGLYGYTF	TGTGCCATCAGTGAGTCGGGTAAAGGTCTATATGGCTACACCTTC
TRBV6-5	TRBJ2-5	.	.	CASSWGRTKETQYF	TGTGCCAGCAGTTGGGGACGAACAAAAGAGACCCAGTACTTC
TRBV5-4	TRBJ1-6	.	few	CASSLGGGRAPSPLHF	TGTGCCAGCAGCTTGGGTGGGGGCAGGGCCCCTTCACCCCTCCACTTT
TRBV19	TRBJ1-2	.	.	CASSPARDYGYTF	TGTGCCAGTAGTCCGGCAAGGGACTATGGCTACACCTTC
TRBV6-1	TRBJ1-2	.	once	CASSENRARAGYTF	TGTGCCAGCAGTGAAAACAGGGCTCGGGCTGGCTACACCTTC
TRBV4-1	TRBJ2-7	TRBD1	few	CASSQVHGQASYEQYF	TGCGCCAGCAGCCAAGTTCACGGACAGGCGTCCTACGAGCAGTACTTC
TRBV7-2	TRBJ2-7	.	.	CASSLNIQSLYF	TGTGCCAGCAGCTTAAATATCCAGAGTCTGTACTTC
TRBV6-5	TRBJ2-7	.	.	CASRATWTSYEQYF	TGTGCCAGCAGGGCCACATGGACCTCCTACGAGCAGTACTTC
TRBV18	TRBJ1-3	TRBD1	once	CASFRGPGNTIYF	TGTGCCAGCTTCAGGGGGCCTGGAAACACCATATATTTT
TRBV9	TRBJ2-7	.	.	CASSVSSGAGNEQYF	TGTGCCAGCAGCGTATCGTCAGGGGCAGGGAACGAGCAGTACTTC
TRBV4-1	TRBJ2-5	TRBD2	.	CASSQDPLAGYIAQYF	TGCGCCAGCAGCCAAGATCCGCTAGCGGGGTACATAGCCCAGTACTTC
TRBV29-1	TRBJ2-7	TRBD1	.	CSVLTPGQGAYEQYF	TGCAGCGTCCTGACGCCGGGACAGGGGGCCTACGAGCAGTACTTC
TRBV1	TRBJ2-1	.	few	CTNPVTLSYNEQFF	TGCACCAACCCCGTCACGCTCTCCTACAATGAGCAGTTCTTC
TRBV4-1	TRBJ1-4	.	.	CASSQNSGEKLFF	TGCGCCAGCAGCCAAAACTCGGGAGAAAAACTGTTTTTT
TRBV6-4	TRBJ2-7	.	.	CASRTKGQYF	TGTGCCAGCAGGACTAAGGGGCAGTACTTC